The clone carrying this T cell receptor beta chain is a singleton in its sample. These data are taken from a study of blood T cell repertoires in COVID-19. Overall study context: Samples representing acute and convalescent COVID-19 were sourced from the United States, Italy and Spain. PBMCs, B-cell-depleted T cells, or T cells provided the cDNA or gDNA that made up the material.

How the authors handled the data: Reference gene primer amplification yielded estimated nucleated cell counts. Only in-frame clones appear in the TCRdb table, and some are missing; sequencing was by immunoSEQ multiplex PCR. From that table come the V and J calls and clone size; the DNA was used to work out D and trimming. The sample carries roughly 120,000 clones, about 90% recorded once. The length of the CDR3 is 16 residues. In germline, CDR1 is SEHNR, CDR2 FQNEAQ (reference sequence). V shed 1 base and J 4 bases; nucleotides not matched to a gene: 7. The TCR originated in a man in his 70s who had recovered from COVID-19. The chain combines TRBV7-9 with TRBJ1-5; 7 bases agree with TRBD1. Input material: peripheral blood. DNA for the CDR3: TGTGCCAGCAGCTTAGGTGGGCAGGGGGGTAATCAGCCCCAGCATTTT. This gives the protein CASSLGGQGGNQPQHF.